This T cell receptor beta chain derives from a study of CD8+ T cells in alopecia areata. As for the study in general: Among treated patients, oral tofacitinib was administered at 5 to 10 mg twice daily.

Once RNA had been extracted, it was reverse transcribed into cDNA to act as the sequencing template. Only in-frame clones appear in the TCRdb table, and some are missing; sequencing was by immunoSEQ multiplex PCR. The data show about 200,000 clones, 57% seen once. As for this clone: The antigen is undetermined.

General observations from the study: More clonal than normal scalp was lesional scalp, particularly alopecia totalis/universalis.

Researchers picked out CD4+ and CD8+ T cells from PBMCs by sorting. The receptor comes from a human donor with alopecia areata. The source material was CD4+ T cells sorted from blood, sampled at week 0.

In DNA form, the CDR3 reads TGTGCCAGTATGTCAAACTACGAGCAGTACTTC. It specifies CASMSNYEQYF. The V and J genes are TRBV19 and TRBJ2-7, with D uncertain. The V gene's germline CDR1 is LNHDA and CDR2 SQIVND (reference sequence). Trimming shortened V by 7 bases and J by 3 bases, and 7 bases separated the two germline ends. The length of the CDR3 is 11 residues.